Listed below are T cell receptor beta chains from one sample, sequenced in a study of identical twins. From the 5' RACE reads, TCRdb called clonotypes with MiXCR, one entry per CDR3 protein. The sample shows a few hundred thousand distinct CDR3 sequences, around a tenth of them seen only once. A further study also used this sample, focusing on yellow fever vaccine responses in identical twins.

Sequencing was performed on PBMCs. These TCRs come from a woman aged 18 to 35 in good health. The CDR3 runs from the conserved cysteine through the conserved F or W. Fields, in order: CDR3 protein, CDR3 DNA, V gene, D gene, J gene, clone size. The D gene is left open where the match is weak. Clone size, where shown, is once, few, many, or a class for clones that have expanded.

CASSLYGGGDEQFF	TGTGCCAGCAGTTTGTATGGGGGAGGGGATGAGCAGTTCTTC	TRBV12-3/TRBV12-4	TRBD2	TRBJ2-1	many
CASSLDRGVSGELFF	TGTGCCAGCAGCTTGGACAGGGGGGTATCCGGGGAGCTGTTTTTT	TRBV7-9	TRBD1	TRBJ2-2	NA
CASTGVNSPLHF	TGTGCCAGCACTGGGGTAAATTCACCCCTCCACTTT	TRBV27	NA	TRBJ1-6	few
CASSARRGVSGTDTQYF	TGTGCCAGCAGCGCTCGGCGGGGGGTCTCCGGGACAGATACGCAGTATTTT	TRBV9	TRBD2	TRBJ2-3	few
CASSVDLGGYAEAFF	TGTGCCAGCAGCGTAGATCTGGGAGGGTATGCAGAAGCTTTCTTT	TRBV9	NA	TRBJ1-1	many
CSASLSGLDHNEQFF	TGCAGTGCTAGCCTCTCAGGACTGGACCACAATGAGCAGTTCTTC	TRBV20-1	NA	TRBJ2-1	many
CASRGPGGNQPQHF	TGTGCCAGCAGGGGTCCAGGGGGCAATCAGCCCCAGCATTTT	TRBV6-1	NA	TRBJ1-5	few
CASSVDRVGEKLFF	TGCGCCAGCAGCGTGGACAGGGTTGGCGAAAAACTGTTTTTT	TRBV5-1	TRBD1	TRBJ1-4	many
CSAREDRGRGAYNEQFF	TGCAGTGCTAGAGAGGATCGGGGGCGGGGGGCCTACAATGAGCAGTTCTTC	TRBV20-1	TRBD2	TRBJ2-1	few
CASSFSSGVDEQFF	TGTGCCAGCAGTTTTTCCTCCGGGGTCGATGAGCAGTTCTTC	TRBV12-3/TRBV12-4	NA	TRBJ2-1	many
CASGEGGRGNEQFF	TGTGCCAGCGGAGAGGGGGGCCGGGGCAATGAGCAGTTCTTC	TRBV25-1	NA	TRBJ2-1	NA
CASSHNTQYF	TGTGCCAGCAGTCACAATACGCAGTATTTT	TRBV6-6	NA	TRBJ2-3	few
CASSLEGISGNTIYF	TGCGCCAGCAGCTTGGAAGGGATCTCTGGAAACACCATATATTTT	TRBV5-1	NA	TRBJ1-3	many
CASSDDTYGYTF	TGTGCCAGCAGTGACGATACGTATGGCTACACCTTC	TRBV2	NA	TRBJ1-2	few
CASSPARPGELFF	TGTGCCAGCAGCCCGGCCCGTCCCGGGGAGCTGTTTTTT	TRBV12-3/TRBV12-4	NA	TRBJ2-2	many
CSARNVNMGGDTQYF	TGCAGTGCACGAAACGTAAATATGGGAGGGGATACGCAGTATTTT	TRBV20-1	TRBD2	TRBJ2-3	few
CASHATADRGWETQYF	TGTGCCAGTCATGCCACCGCGGACAGGGGATGGGAGACCCAGTACTTC	TRBV7-9	TRBD1	TRBJ2-5	many
CATLAGGPSETQYF	TGTGCCACGCTAGCGGGGGGGCCGTCGGAGACCCAGTACTTC	TRBV10-3	TRBD2	TRBJ2-5	NA
CASSALAGVNEQFF	TGTGCCAGCAGTGCGCTAGCGGGGGTTAATGAGCAGTTCTTC	TRBV5-6	TRBD2	TRBJ2-1	NA
CASSQAGRNNEQFF	TGCGCCAGCAGCCAGGCTGGACGTAACAATGAGCAGTTCTTC	TRBV4-1	NA	TRBJ2-1	few
CASTSPRHSGELFF	TGTGCCAGCACCTCCCCCCGACATTCCGGGGAGCTGTTTTTT	TRBV7-9	NA	TRBJ2-2	few
CSATSLGQGRETQYF	TGCAGTGCTACTTCTCTCGGACAGGGGCGAGAGACCCAGTACTTC	TRBV20-1	TRBD1	TRBJ2-5	few
CSARDLQGQETQYF	TGCAGTGCTAGAGATCTACAGGGCCAAGAGACCCAGTACTTC	TRBV20-1	NA	TRBJ2-5	NA
CAISESIGRGRSYEQYF	TGTGCCATCAGTGAGTCAATAGGCCGGGGAAGGTCCTACGAGCAGTACTTC	TRBV10-3	NA	TRBJ2-7	NA
CASSLNREGNIQYF	TGCGCCAGCAGCTTGAATCGGGAGGGAAACATTCAGTACTTC	TRBV5-1	TRBD2	TRBJ2-4	many
CASSFWELSYEQYF	TGCGCCAGCAGCTTTTGGGAACTTTCCTACGAGCAGTACTTC	TRBV5-1	NA	TRBJ2-7	few
CSASPEYYEQYF	TGCAGTGCATCCCCAGAGTACTACGAGCAGTACTTC	TRBV20-1	NA	TRBJ2-7	few
CASSPPIGIHLTGANVLTF	TGTGCCAGCAGTCCTCCGATCGGGATTCATTTGACTGGGGCCAACGTCCTGACTTTC	TRBV6-1	NA	TRBJ2-6	many
CASSQDPPGTSADNEQFF	TGCGCCAGCAGCCAAGACCCTCCCGGGACTAGCGCCGACAATGAGCAGTTCTTC	TRBV4-3	TRBD2	TRBJ2-1	many
CASSAPGQGTNEQFF	TGTGCCAGCAGCGCACCGGGACAGGGGACCAATGAGCAGTTCTTC	TRBV12-3/TRBV12-4	TRBD1	TRBJ2-1	many
CSARKGSSYNEQFF	TGCAGTGCTAGGAAGGGGAGCTCCTACAATGAGCAGTTCTTC	TRBV20-1	NA	TRBJ2-1	NA
CSARLTAFLYGYTF	TGCAGTGCTAGACTGACAGCTTTCCTCTATGGCTACACCTTC	TRBV20-1	NA	TRBJ1-2	NA
CASSIGGLAGEGRELFF	TGTGCCAGCAGCATCGGGGGACTAGCGGGAGAGGGCAGGGAGCTGTTTTTT	TRBV12-3/TRBV12-4	TRBD2	TRBJ2-2	many
CASSLSRLGGPGGTSYNEQFF	TGTGCCAGCAGCTTAAGCCGCCTCGGGGGGCCGGGCGGTACCTCCTACAATGAGCAGTTCTTC	TRBV7-3	NA	TRBJ2-1	many
CASSLAVGYNSPLHF	TGTGCCAGCAGCTTAGCGGTCGGGTACAATTCACCCCTCCACTTT	TRBV7-6	NA	TRBJ1-6	few
CASSTDGSSGNTIYF	TGTGCCAGCAGTACGGACGGATCCTCTGGAAACACCATATATTTT	TRBV11-2	NA	TRBJ1-3	NA
CASSQGRVNEKLFF	TGCGCCAGCAGTCAGGGAAGGGTTAATGAAAAACTGTTTTTT	TRBV4-1	NA	TRBJ1-4	many
CASSPPGKSTDTQYF	TGTGCCAGCAGCCCACCGGGCAAAAGCACAGATACGCAGTATTTT	TRBV3-1	NA	TRBJ2-3	NA
CSARDLQREGGETQYF	TGCAGTGCTAGAGATCTACAGCGGGAGGGGGGGGAGACCCAGTACTTC	TRBV20-1	TRBD2	TRBJ2-5	NA
CASSLSSGMGTDTQYF	TGTGCCAGCAGCTTAAGTAGCGGGATGGGCACAGATACGCAGTATTTT	TRBV7-2	TRBD2	TRBJ2-3	NA
CASSLGTDAYEQYF	TGTGCCAGCAGCCTTGGGACAGACGCCTACGAGCAGTACTTC	TRBV6-1	TRBD1	TRBJ2-7	NA
CASSAMGQGSSYEQYF	TGTGCCAGCAGCGCCATGGGACAGGGGAGCTCCTACGAGCAGTACTTC	TRBV11-2	TRBD1	TRBJ2-7	NA
CASSLSQQRYGYTF	TGTGCCAGCAGCTTATCACAGCAACGCTATGGCTACACCTTC	TRBV7-2	NA	TRBJ1-2	NA
CASTRDPNTGELFF	TGTGCCAGCACTAGGGACCCGAACACCGGGGAGCTGTTTTTT	TRBV12-3/TRBV12-4	NA	TRBJ2-2	few
CAAAQGADDNEQFF	TGTGCCGCCGCACAGGGGGCCGATGACAATGAGCAGTTCTTC	TRBV10-3	TRBD1	TRBJ2-1	NA
CASSLDRDRYEQYF	TGTGCCAGCAGCTTAGATCGGGACAGGTACGAGCAGTACTTC	TRBV7-6	TRBD1	TRBJ2-7	NA
CASSPGTEQYF	TGTGCCAGCAGTCCCGGGACCGAGCAGTACTTC	TRBV12-3/TRBV12-4	NA	TRBJ2-7	many